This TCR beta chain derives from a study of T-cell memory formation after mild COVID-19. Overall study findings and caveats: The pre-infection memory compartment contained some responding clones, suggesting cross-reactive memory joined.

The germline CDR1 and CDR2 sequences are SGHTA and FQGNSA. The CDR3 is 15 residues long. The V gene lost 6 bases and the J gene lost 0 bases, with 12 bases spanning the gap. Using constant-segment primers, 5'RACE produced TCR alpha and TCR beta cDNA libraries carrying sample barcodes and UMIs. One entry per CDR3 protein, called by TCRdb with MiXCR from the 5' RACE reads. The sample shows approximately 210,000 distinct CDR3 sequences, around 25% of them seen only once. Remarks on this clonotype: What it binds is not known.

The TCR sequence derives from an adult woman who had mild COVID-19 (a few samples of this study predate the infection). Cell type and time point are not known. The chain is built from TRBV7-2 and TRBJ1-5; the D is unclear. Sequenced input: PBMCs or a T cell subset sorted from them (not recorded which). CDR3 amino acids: CASRKDTYSNQPQHF. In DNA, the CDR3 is TGTGCCAGCAGGAAAGACACCTATAGCAATCAGCCCCAGCATTTT.